This TCR beta chain emerged from a study of shared clonotypes between healthy human individuals. The naive CD8 subset, CD45RO-negative cells positively selected for CCR7, excluded terminally differentiated effector memory CD45RA+ cells. General study findings and limits: Clonotypes which were not shared had lower generation probabilities than clonotypes that all four donors shared. Sample collection involved blood only; tissue repertoires are likely different.

V lost 5 bases and J lost 3, with 13 bases in between. The germline CDR1 and CDR2 sequences are SGHAT and FQNNGV. The CDR3 consists of 14 residues. In the original workflow: ImmunoSEQ only sent back junction sequences with no quality scores, so filtering was done differently. Produced via immunoSEQ multiplex PCR; TCRdb's table is partial and in-frame only. D and trimming come from the DNA, and the V and J calls and clone size come from that table. The repertoire holds about 650,000 clones, with nearly 97% as singletons. In regard to this clone: Its antigen is unidentified.

The chain recombines TRBV11-2 with TRBJ1-2; D not resolved. Sequences were obtained from naive CD8+ T cells sorted from blood. This sequence was found in a woman aged 30 to 39 in good health. This CDR3 is CASSPTPQDYGYTF. In DNA form, the CDR3 reads TGTGCCAGCAGCCCTACTCCCCAGGACTATGGCTACACCTTC.